This T cell receptor (beta chain) was recorded in a study of blood T cell repertoires in COVID-19. Study-level information: Sites across the United States, Italy and Spain contributed samples from acute and convalescent COVID-19. Nucleic acid was either cDNA or gDNA, and it came from T cells, B-cell-depleted T cells, or PBMCs.

This clone has just one count. Original handling: Scientists estimated how many nucleated cells there were by amplifying reference gene primers. Produced via immunoSEQ multiplex PCR; TCRdb's table is partial and in-frame only. V and J calls and clone size are given by that table; D and trimming were obtained from the DNA. The sample lists just over 200,000 clones; 86% were seen once. This sequence was found in a man older than 75 with acute or convalescent COVID-19. Sequences were obtained from peripheral blood.

The CDR3 coding sequence is TGTGCCAGCAGTCGAGGGGGCCAAGAAAAACTGTTTTTT. Translated, it gives CASSRGGQEKLFF. The gene calls are TRBV28 and TRBJ1-4, with 7 bases identical to TRBD1. J gave up 8 bases and V 5 bases, and 5 bases lay outside the gene matches. The CDR3 totals 13 residues. The germline V gene has CDR1 MDHEN and CDR2 SYDVKM.